This is a list of T cell receptor beta chains from one sample in a study of post-analysis software for immune sequencing data. TCRdb re-called the PCR reads with MiXCR, one entry per CDR3 protein. The sample gives about 820,000 distinct CDR3 sequences, about 50% of which show up once; about 4.8% is in the top ten. Sequencing was performed on blood. Source of these receptors: a girl between 10 and 17 years old with multiple sclerosis. CDR3s include the opening cysteine and the closing phenylalanine or tryptophan. D genes are given only for firm matches. The size entry is marked missing in some rows and otherwise reads once, few, many or a size class.

v_call: TRBV29-1; j_call: TRBJ1-2; d_call: TRBD1; clone_size: few; cdr3_aa: CSVDPGQRYGYTF; cdr3_nt: TGCAGCGTTGACCCGGGACAGCGCTATGGCTACACCTTC
v_call: TRBV20-1; j_call: TRBJ2-7; d_call: TRBD2; clone_size: few; cdr3_aa: CSATPPSGRVYEQYF; cdr3_nt: TGCAGTGCGACCCCTCCTAGCGGGAGGGTCTACGAGCAGTACTTC
v_call: TRBV7-9; j_call: TRBJ2-7; d_call: -; clone_size: -; cdr3_aa: CASSFLTGSYEQYF; cdr3_nt: TGTGCCAGCAGCTTTCTTACAGGAAGCTACGAGCAGTACTTC
v_call: TRBV7-3; j_call: TRBJ2-6; d_call: -; clone_size: few; cdr3_aa: CASSLTSSRGRTGANVLTF; cdr3_nt: TGTGCCAGCAGCTTAACATCTAGCCGGGGCAGGACCGGGGCCAACGTCCTGACTTTC
v_call: TRBV10-3; j_call: TRBJ1-2; d_call: -; clone_size: few; cdr3_aa: CAISRDRYGYTF; cdr3_nt: TGTGCCATCAGCAGGGATCGCTATGGCTACACCTTC
v_call: TRBV20-1; j_call: TRBJ2-7; d_call: TRBD1; clone_size: few; cdr3_aa: CSAEGGQAYEQYF; cdr3_nt: TGCAGTGCTGAAGGGGGACAGGCCTACGAGCAGTACTTC
v_call: TRBV12-3/TRBV12-4; j_call: TRBJ2-3; d_call: TRBD2; clone_size: -; cdr3_aa: CASSLSGGSGRAADTQYF; cdr3_nt: TGTGCCAGCAGTTTAAGCGGGGGTAGCGGGAGGGCCGCAGATACGCAGTATTTT
v_call: TRBV12-3/TRBV12-4; j_call: TRBJ2-3; d_call: TRBD2; clone_size: -; cdr3_aa: CASSPRLAGTDTQYF; cdr3_nt: TGTGCCAGCAGTCCTCGACTAGCTGGCACAGATACGCAGTATTTT
v_call: TRBV7-2; j_call: TRBJ2-1; d_call: -; clone_size: -; cdr3_aa: CASSPGTARGREQFF; cdr3_nt: TGTGCCAGCAGCCCCGGGACGGCGCGGGGTAGAGAGCAGTTCTTC
v_call: TRBV4-1; j_call: TRBJ2-7; d_call: -; clone_size: few; cdr3_aa: CASSQAGTVSYEQYF; cdr3_nt: TGCGCCAGCAGCCAAGCAGGGACGGTCTCCTACGAGCAGTACTTC
v_call: TRBV24-1; j_call: TRBJ2-3; d_call: -; clone_size: few; cdr3_aa: CATSDGGARADTQYF; cdr3_nt: TGTGCCACCAGTGATGGGGGGGCGAGGGCAGATACGCAGTATTTT
v_call: TRBV5-1; j_call: TRBJ2-2; d_call: -; clone_size: -; cdr3_aa: CANSFGLANTGELFF; cdr3_nt: TGCGCCAACAGCTTCGGGTTAGCGAACACCGGGGAGCTGTTTTTT
v_call: TRBV6-5; j_call: TRBJ1-6; d_call: -; clone_size: few; cdr3_aa: CASKRQGNSPLHF; cdr3_nt: TGTGCCAGCAAGCGCCAAGGGAATTCACCCCTCCACTTT
v_call: TRBV5-1; j_call: TRBJ2-5; d_call: TRBD1; clone_size: few; cdr3_aa: CASSLGQGSETQYF; cdr3_nt: TGCGCCAGCAGCTTGGGACAGGGGTCAGAGACCCAGTACTTC
v_call: TRBV29-1; j_call: TRBJ2-1; d_call: TRBD2; clone_size: -; cdr3_aa: CSVSGTSGDNEQFF; cdr3_nt: TGCAGCGTTTCCGGGACTAGCGGGGACAATGAGCAGTTCTTC
v_call: TRBV7-3; j_call: TRBJ2-6; d_call: -; clone_size: -; cdr3_aa: CASSPPILLPSGANVLTF; cdr3_nt: TGTGCCAGCAGCCCTCCTATTCTACTACCCTCTGGGGCCAACGTCCTGACTTTC
v_call: TRBV7-8; j_call: TRBJ2-3; d_call: -; clone_size: few; cdr3_aa: CASSPRDSGYTDTQYF; cdr3_nt: TGTGCCAGCAGCCCCCGGGACTCCGGATACACAGATACGCAGTATTTT
v_call: TRBV4-1; j_call: TRBJ2-5; d_call: TRBD1; clone_size: -; cdr3_aa: CASSQEGWTGQETQYF; cdr3_nt: TGCGCCAGCAGCCAAGAGGGGTGGACAGGCCAAGAGACCCAGTACTTC
v_call: TRBV5-1; j_call: TRBJ2-1; d_call: TRBD1; clone_size: few; cdr3_aa: CASSNGQGFYNEQFF; cdr3_nt: TGCGCCAGCAGCAATGGACAGGGGTTCTACAATGAGCAGTTCTTC
v_call: TRBV20-1; j_call: TRBJ1-6; d_call: -; clone_size: -; cdr3_aa: CSATREGGNSPLHF; cdr3_nt: TGCAGTGCCACAAGGGAGGGAGGGAATTCACCCCTCCACTTT
v_call: TRBV20-1; j_call: TRBJ2-5; d_call: -; clone_size: -; cdr3_aa: CSARVSGTSKETQYF; cdr3_nt: TGCAGTGCTAGGGTATCCGGGACTTCTAAAGAGACCCAGTACTTC
v_call: TRBV28; j_call: TRBJ2-3; d_call: -; clone_size: -; cdr3_aa: CASSFSGTFPTDTQYF; cdr3_nt: TGTGCCAGCAGCTTTAGCGGCACTTTCCCCACAGATACGCAGTATTTT
v_call: TRBV4-1; j_call: TRBJ2-1; d_call: -; clone_size: -; cdr3_aa: CASSQVDLISYNEQFF; cdr3_nt: TGCGCCAGCAGCCAAGTCGACTTGATCTCCTACAATGAGCAGTTCTTC
v_call: TRBV29-1; j_call: TRBJ2-5; d_call: -; clone_size: -; cdr3_aa: CSVRGPQGSLEQYF; cdr3_nt: TGCAGCGTCCGGGGTCCCCAGGGAAGCCTGGAGCAGTACTTC
v_call: TRBV2; j_call: TRBJ2-7; d_call: -; clone_size: once; cdr3_aa: CASTGRTYEQYF; cdr3_nt: TGTGCCAGCACAGGACGGACCTACGAGCAGTACTTC
v_call: TRBV7-9; j_call: TRBJ2-3; d_call: -; clone_size: -; cdr3_aa: CASSLGSGGRYTQYF; cdr3_nt: TGTGCCAGCAGCCTTGGGTCGGGGGGCAGATATACGCAGTATTTT
v_call: TRBV5-1; j_call: TRBJ2-1; d_call: TRBD1; clone_size: -; cdr3_aa: CASSVTGDPYNEQFF; cdr3_nt: TGCGCCAGCAGCGTGACAGGGGACCCCTACAATGAGCAGTTCTTC
v_call: TRBV14; j_call: TRBJ1-5; d_call: TRBD1; clone_size: -; cdr3_aa: CASNHRGEGNQPQHF; cdr3_nt: TGTGCCAGCAACCACAGGGGCGAGGGCAATCAGCCCCAGCATTTT
v_call: TRBV2; j_call: TRBJ1-2; d_call: TRBD1; clone_size: once; cdr3_aa: CASSETGDRLGYGYTF; cdr3_nt: TGTGCCAGCAGTGAAACAGGGGATCGACTAGGCTATGGCTACACCTTC
v_call: TRBV12-3/TRBV12-4; j_call: TRBJ1-2; d_call: TRBD1; clone_size: few; cdr3_aa: CASTGTVYGYTF; cdr3_nt: TGTGCCAGTACCGGGACAGTCTATGGCTACACCTTC
v_call: TRBV6-1; j_call: TRBJ1-5; d_call: -; clone_size: -; cdr3_aa: CASSGREGVSNQPQHF; cdr3_nt: TGTGCCAGCAGCGGGCGGGAGGGGGTCAGCAATCAGCCCCAGCATTTT
v_call: TRBV18; j_call: TRBJ2-7; d_call: -; clone_size: -; cdr3_aa: CASSPRPDSSYEQYF; cdr3_nt: TGTGCCAGCTCACCACGGCCAGACAGCTCCTACGAGCAGTACTTC